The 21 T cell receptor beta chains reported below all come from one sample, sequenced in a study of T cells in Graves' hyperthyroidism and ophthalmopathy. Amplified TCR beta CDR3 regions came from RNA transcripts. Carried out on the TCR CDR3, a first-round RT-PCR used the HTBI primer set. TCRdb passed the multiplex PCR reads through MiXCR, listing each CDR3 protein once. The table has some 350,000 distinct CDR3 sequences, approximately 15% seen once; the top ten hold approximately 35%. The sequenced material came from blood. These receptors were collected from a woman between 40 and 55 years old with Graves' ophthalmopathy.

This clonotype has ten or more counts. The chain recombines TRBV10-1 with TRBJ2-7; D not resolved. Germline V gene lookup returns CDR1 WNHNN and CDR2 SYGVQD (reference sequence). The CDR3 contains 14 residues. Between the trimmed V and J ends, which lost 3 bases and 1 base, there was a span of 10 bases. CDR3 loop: CASSEGDESYEQYF. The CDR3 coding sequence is TGCGCCAGCAGTGAAGGAGACGAGTCCTACGAGCAGTACTTC.

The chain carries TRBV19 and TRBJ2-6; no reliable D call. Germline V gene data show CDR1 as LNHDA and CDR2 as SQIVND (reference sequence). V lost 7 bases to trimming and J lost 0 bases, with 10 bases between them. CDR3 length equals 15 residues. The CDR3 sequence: CASTNLGSGANVLTF. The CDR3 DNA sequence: TGTGCCAGTACCAATCTCGGCTCTGGGGCCAACGTCCTGACTTTC.

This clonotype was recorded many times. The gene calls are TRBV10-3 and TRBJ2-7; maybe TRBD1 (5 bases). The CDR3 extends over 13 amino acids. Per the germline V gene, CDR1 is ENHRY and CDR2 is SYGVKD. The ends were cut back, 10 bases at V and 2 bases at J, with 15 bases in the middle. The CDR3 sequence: CATKGADTYEQYF. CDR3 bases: TGTGCCACCAAAGGGGCTGACACCTACGAGCAGTACTTC.

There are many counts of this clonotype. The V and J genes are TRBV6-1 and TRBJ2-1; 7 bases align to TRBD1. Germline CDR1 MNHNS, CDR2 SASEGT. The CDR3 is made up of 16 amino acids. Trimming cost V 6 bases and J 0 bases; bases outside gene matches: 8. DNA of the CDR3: TGTGCCAGCAGGGTCTGGGACAGCCTCTCCTACAATGAGCAGTTCTTC. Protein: CASRVWDSLSYNEQFF.

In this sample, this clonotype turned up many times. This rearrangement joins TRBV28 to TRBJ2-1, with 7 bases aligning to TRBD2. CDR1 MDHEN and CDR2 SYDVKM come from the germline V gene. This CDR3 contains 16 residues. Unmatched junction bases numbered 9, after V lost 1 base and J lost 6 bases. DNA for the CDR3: TGTGCCAGCAGTTTATCGGGGCTAGCGGAGTCCAATGAGCAGTTCTTC. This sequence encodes CASSLSGLAESNEQFF.

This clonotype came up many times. CDR3 loop: CATSSGLRTEAFF. The CDR3 region has the DNA TGTGCCACCAGCAGCGGTCTGCGAACTGAAGCTTTCTTT. The V call is TRBV15, the J call TRBJ1-1; D is unclear. Germline CDR1 LNHNV, CDR2 YYDKDF (reference sequence). The CDR3 spans 13 residues. Between the trimmed V and J ends, which lost 3 bases and 5 bases, there was a span of 10 bases.

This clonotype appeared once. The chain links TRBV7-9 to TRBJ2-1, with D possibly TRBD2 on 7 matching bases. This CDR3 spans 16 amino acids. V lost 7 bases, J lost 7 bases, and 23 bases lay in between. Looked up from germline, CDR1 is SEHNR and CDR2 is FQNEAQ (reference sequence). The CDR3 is CASNYQDRGRGNEQFF. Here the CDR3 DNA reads TGTGCCAGCAACTACCAGGATAGGGGGAGGGGAAATGAGCAGTTCTTC.

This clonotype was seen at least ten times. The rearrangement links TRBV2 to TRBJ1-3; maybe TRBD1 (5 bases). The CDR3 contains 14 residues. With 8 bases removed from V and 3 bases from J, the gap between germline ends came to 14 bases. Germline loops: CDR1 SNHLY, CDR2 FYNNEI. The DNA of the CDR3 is TGTGCCAGCGGGCCACAGGACTTTGGAAACACCATATATTTT. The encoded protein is CASGPQDFGNTIYF.

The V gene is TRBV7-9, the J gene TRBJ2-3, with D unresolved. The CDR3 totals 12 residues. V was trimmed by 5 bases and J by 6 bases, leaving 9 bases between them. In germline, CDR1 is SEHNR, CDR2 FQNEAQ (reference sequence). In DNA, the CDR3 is TGTGCCAGCAGCCCCGAAACCGATACGCAGTATTTT. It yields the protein CASSPETDTQYF.

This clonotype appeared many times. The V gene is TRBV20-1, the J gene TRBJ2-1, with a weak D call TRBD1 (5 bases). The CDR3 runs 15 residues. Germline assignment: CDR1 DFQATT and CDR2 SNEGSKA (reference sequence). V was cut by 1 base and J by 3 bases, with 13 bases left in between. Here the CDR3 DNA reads TGCAGTGCTAGAGTTTCAGGGTTGGACTACAATGAGCAGTTCTTC. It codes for CSARVSGLDYNEQFF.

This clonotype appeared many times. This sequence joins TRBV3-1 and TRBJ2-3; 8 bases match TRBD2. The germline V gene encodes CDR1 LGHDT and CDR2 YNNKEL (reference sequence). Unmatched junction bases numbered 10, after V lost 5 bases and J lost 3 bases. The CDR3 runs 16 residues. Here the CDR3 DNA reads TGTGCCAGCAGCGCAAGACTAGCGTACTCTACAGATACGCAGTATTTT. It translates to CASSARLAYSTDTQYF.

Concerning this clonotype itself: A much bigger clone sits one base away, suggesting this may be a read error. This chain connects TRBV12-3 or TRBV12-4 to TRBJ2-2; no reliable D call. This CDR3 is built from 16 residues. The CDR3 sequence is CASSQVGGTNAGELFF. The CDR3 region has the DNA TGTGCCAGCAGCCAAGTAGGTGGAACGAACGCCGGGGAGCTGTTTTTT.

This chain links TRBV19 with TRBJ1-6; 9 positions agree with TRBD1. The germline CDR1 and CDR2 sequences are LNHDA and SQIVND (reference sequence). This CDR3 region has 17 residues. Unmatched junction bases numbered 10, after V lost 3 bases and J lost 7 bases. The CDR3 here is CASSILLGGTGNSPLHF. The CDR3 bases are TGTGCCAGTAGTATTCTTTTAGGTGGGACAGGGAATTCACCCCTCCACTTT.

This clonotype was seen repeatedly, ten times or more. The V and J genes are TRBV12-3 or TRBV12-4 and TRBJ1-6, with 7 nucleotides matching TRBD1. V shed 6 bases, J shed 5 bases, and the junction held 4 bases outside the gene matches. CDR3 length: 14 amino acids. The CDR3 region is CASSFGQDNSPLHF. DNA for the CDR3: TGTGCCAGCAGCTTCGGACAGGATAATTCACCCCTCCACTTT.

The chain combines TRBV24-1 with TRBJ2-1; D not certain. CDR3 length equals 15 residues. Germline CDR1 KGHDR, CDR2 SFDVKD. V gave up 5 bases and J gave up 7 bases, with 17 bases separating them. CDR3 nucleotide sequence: TGTGCCACCAGTGTTTCGGGTGGTATAAAGAATGAGCAGTTCTTC. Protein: CATSVSGGIKNEQFF.

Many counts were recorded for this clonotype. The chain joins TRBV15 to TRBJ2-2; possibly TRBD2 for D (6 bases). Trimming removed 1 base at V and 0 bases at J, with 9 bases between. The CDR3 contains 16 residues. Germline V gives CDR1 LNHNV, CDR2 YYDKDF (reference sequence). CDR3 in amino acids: CATSRAAGTNTGELFF. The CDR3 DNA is TGTGCCACCAGCAGAGCGGCGGGGACGAACACCGGGGAGCTGTTTTTT.

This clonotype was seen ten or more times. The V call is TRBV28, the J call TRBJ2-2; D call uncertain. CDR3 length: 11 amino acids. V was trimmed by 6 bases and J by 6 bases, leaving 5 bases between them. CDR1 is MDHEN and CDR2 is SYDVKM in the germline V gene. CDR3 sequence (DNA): TGTGCCAGCAGAACTTCCGGGGAGCTGTTTTTT. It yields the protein CASRTSGELFF.

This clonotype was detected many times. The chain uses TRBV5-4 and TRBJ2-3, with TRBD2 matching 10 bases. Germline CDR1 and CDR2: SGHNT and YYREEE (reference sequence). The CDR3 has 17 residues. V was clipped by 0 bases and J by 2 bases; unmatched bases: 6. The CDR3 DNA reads TGTGCCAGCAGCTTGGGACTAGCGGGCATAGACACAGATACGCAGTATTTT. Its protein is CASSLGLAGIDTDTQYF.

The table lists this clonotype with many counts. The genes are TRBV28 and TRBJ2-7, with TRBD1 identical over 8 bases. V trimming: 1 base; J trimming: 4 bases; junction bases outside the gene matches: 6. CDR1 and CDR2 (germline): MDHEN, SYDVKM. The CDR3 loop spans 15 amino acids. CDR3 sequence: CASSLFSGGLYEQYF. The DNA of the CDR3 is TGTGCCAGCAGTTTATTTTCAGGGGGCCTATACGAGCAGTACTTC.

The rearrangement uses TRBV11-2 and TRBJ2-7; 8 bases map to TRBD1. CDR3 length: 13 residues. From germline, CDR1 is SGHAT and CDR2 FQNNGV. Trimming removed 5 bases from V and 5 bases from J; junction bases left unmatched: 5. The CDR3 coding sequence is TGTGCCAGCAGCGCGGACAGGGTCCACGAGCAGTACTTC. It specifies CASSADRVHEQYF.

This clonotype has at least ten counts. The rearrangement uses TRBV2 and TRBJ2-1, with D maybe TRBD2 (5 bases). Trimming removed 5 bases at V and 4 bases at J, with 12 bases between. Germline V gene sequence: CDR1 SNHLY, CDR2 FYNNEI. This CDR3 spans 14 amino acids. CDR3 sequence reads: CASSSNRGYNEQFF. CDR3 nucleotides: TGTGCCAGCAGTTCCAACCGGGGTTACAATGAGCAGTTCTTC.